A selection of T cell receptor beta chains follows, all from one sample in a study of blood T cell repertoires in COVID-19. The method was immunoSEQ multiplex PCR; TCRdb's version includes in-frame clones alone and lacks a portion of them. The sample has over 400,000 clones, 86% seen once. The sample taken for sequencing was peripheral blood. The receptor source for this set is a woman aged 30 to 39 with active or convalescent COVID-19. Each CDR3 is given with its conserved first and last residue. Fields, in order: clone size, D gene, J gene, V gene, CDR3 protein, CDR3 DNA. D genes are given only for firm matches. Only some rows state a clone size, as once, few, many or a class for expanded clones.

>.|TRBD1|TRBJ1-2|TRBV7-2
CASRGQGHYGYTF
TGTGCCAGCAGGGGACAGGGGCACTATGGCTACACCTTC
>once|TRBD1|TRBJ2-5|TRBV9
CASSADRGNFETQYF
TGTGCCAGCAGCGCCGACAGGGGGAATTTTGAGACCCAGTACTTC
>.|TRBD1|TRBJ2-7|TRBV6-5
CASSLLTGDTYEQYF
TGTGCCAGCAGTCTTCTGACAGGGGATACCTACGAGCAGTACTTC
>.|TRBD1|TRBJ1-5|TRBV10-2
CASSGPDRTGVSNQPQHF
TGCGCCAGCAGCGGACCAGACAGAACAGGGGTTAGCAATCAGCCCCAGCATTTT
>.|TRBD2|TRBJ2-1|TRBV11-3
CASSLGGSSYNEQFF
TGTGCCAGCAGCTTAGGCGGGAGCTCCTACAATGAGCAGTTCTTC
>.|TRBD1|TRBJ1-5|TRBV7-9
CASSLLQGNQPQHF
TGTGCCAGCAGCTTACTACAGGGGAATCAGCCCCAGCATTTT
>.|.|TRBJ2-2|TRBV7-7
CASSLEGHRSGELFF
TGTGCCAGCAGCTTAGAAGGACACCGGTCCGGGGAGCTGTTTTTT
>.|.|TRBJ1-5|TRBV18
CASSQDPENQPQHF
TGTGCCAGCTCACAGGATCCGGAGAATCAGCCCCAGCATTTT
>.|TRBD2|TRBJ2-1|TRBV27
CASSTGTSRGNEQFF
TGTGCCAGCAGCACCGGGACTAGCAGAGGGAATGAGCAGTTCTTC
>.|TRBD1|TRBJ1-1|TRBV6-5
CASSYSGRGRMPEAFF
TGTGCCAGCAGTTACTCGGGCAGGGGGCGCATGCCTGAAGCTTTCTTT
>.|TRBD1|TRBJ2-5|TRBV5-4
CASSAGQGGETQYF
TGTGCCAGCAGCGCCGGACAGGGTGGAGAGACCCAGTACTTC
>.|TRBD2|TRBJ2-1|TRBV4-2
CASSWAASGSRANYNEQFF
TGTGCCAGCAGCTGGGCGGCTAGCGGGAGTCGGGCCAACTACAATGAGCAGTTCTTC
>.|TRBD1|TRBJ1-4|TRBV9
CASWGQGTTNEKLFF
TGTGCCAGTTGGGGACAGGGCACAACTAATGAAAAACTGTTTTTT
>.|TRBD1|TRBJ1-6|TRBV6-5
CASTGASYNSPLHF
TGTGCCAGTACAGGGGCGTCCTATAATTCACCCCTCCACTTT
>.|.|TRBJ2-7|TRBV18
CASSRSTERGAEQYF
TGTGCCAGCTCACGCTCAACCGAACGGGGGGCCGAGCAGTACTTC
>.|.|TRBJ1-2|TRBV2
CASSELRQDNYGYTF
TGTGCCAGCAGTGAACTCCGACAGGATAACTATGGCTACACCTTC
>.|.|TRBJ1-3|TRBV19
CASRSGQSGNTIYF
TGTGCCAGTAGGAGCGGACAGTCGGGAAACACCATATATTTT
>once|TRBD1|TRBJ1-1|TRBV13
CASTGQRNTEAFF
TGTGCCAGCACGGGACAGCGAAACACTGAAGCTTTCTTT
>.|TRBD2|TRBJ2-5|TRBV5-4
CASGVAGQETQYF
TGTGCCAGCGGGGTAGCGGGGCAAGAGACCCAGTACTTC
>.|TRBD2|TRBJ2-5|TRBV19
CASGRRGGRVEETQYF
TGTGCCAGCGGGAGGAGGGGCGGGAGAGTTGAAGAGACCCAGTACTTC
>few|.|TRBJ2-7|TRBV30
CAWSVGSSYEQYF
TGTGCCTGGAGTGTTGGCAGTTCCTACGAGCAGTACTTC
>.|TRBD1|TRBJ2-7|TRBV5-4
CASSLGQGVFYEQYF
TGTGCCAGCAGCCTTGGACAGGGGGTTTTCTACGAGCAGTACTTC